The clone carrying this TCR beta chain has a single count. The entry originates in a study of blood T cell repertoires in COVID-19. Study-level information: COVID-19 samples, acute and convalescent, were from the United States, Italy and Spain. Nucleic acid was either cDNA or gDNA, and it came from T cells, B-cell-depleted T cells, or PBMCs.

Germline V gene lookup returns CDR1 SGDLS and CDR2 YYNGEE. The V gene lost 0 bases and the J gene lost 0 bases, with 10 bases spanning the gap. The CDR3 sequence is 17 residues long. Seattle enrolled patients during active infection and tracked them longitudinally. Original analysis: Using reference gene primer amplification, nucleated cell counts were estimated. Generated by immunoSEQ multiplex PCR, the TCRdb table keeps only in-frame clones and is missing some. V, J and clone size are taken as reported in that table, and D and trimming were inferred from the DNA itself. The table has approximately 290,000 clones, around nine tenths seen once.

What was sequenced was peripheral blood. The chain employs TRBV9 and TRBJ1-6; no definite D call. This receptor was identified in a woman aged 25 to 39 with COVID-19, enrolled during active disease. The CDR3 loop reads CASSVEGGISYNSPLHF. DNA of the CDR3: TGTGCCAGCAGCGTAGAAGGAGGAATCTCCTATAATTCACCCCTCCACTTT.